This TCR beta chain was observed in a study of cytomegalovirus exposure and HLA in healthy donors. 60 Vbeta and 13 Jbeta primers were used in PCR. Here immunoSEQ multiplex PCR was the method, and the copy in TCRdb shows in-frame clones only, minus some. This sample has fewer than 150,000 clones, with roughly 75% found just once. Study observations and caveats: Common viral pathogens seemed, in a later analysis, to connect with several of the most significant clusters.

In the case of this clone: Its antigen is currently unknown.

Germline trimming cut 3 bases from V and 0 bases from J; bases unmatched to any gene: 11. CDR1 and CDR2 from the germline V gene are MGHRA and YSYEKL. This CDR3 contains 19 residues. The sequence derives from a young man in good health and CMV-seronegative. The V call is TRBV4-1, the J call TRBJ2-1, with 10 positions matching TRBD2. Input material: PBMCs. The CDR3 DNA reads as TGCGCCAGCAGCCAGCTACTAGCGGGGTTGGCTAGCTCCTACAATGAGCAGTTCTTC. Translating gives CASSQLLAGLASSYNEQFF.